Shown below are 14 T cell receptor beta chains from a single sample sequenced in a study of T cell changes during pregnancy in multiple sclerosis. Profiling relied on immunoSEQ multiplex PCR, and the TCRdb table lists in-frame clones only, not all of them. The sample lists about 79,000 clones, about 93% occurring once. This sample comprised peripheral blood, obtained in the second trimester of pregnancy. The source is a female donor in good health, enrolled as a control in a pregnancy study.

The CDR3 DNA reads as TGCGCCAGCAGCCAGGACCGGGCAGGGTCGAACACTGAAGCTTTCTTT. It is translated as CASSQDRAGSNTEAFF. The chain links TRBV4-3 to TRBJ1-1; TRBD1 is a possible D gene (5 bases). Trimming pared 3 bases from V and 1 base from J, leaving 15 bases between. Germline-derived CDR1 and CDR2 are LGHNA and YSLEER. The CDR3 loop spans 16 amino acids.

This sequence joins TRBV4-3 and TRBJ2-6; D remains unclear. There are 14 residues in the CDR3. Looked up from germline, CDR1 is LGHNA and CDR2 is YSLEER. V was pared by 2 bases and J by 0 bases, with 2 bases between. CDR3 residues: CASSQYSGANVLTF. CDR3 bases: TGCGCCAGCAGCCAATACTCTGGGGCCAACGTCCTGACTTTC.

The J gene is TRBJ1-1, the V gene TRBV7-9, with D tentatively TRBD1 (5 bases). Germline values: CDR1 SEHNR, CDR2 FQNEAQ (reference sequence). V lost 4 bases to trimming and J lost 1 base, with 7 bases between them. The CDR3 spans 13 residues. The CDR3 reads CASSSQGNTEAFF. The CDR3 DNA follows: TGTGCCAGCAGCTCCCAGGGGAACACTGAAGCTTTCTTT.

In its sample, this clone was seen once. V is TRBV6-5 and J is TRBJ1-1; tentatively, D is TRBD1 (6 bases). The length of the CDR3 is 13 residues. Germline CDR1 and CDR2: MNHEY and SVGAGI. Trimming removed 4 bases at V and 1 base at J, with 7 bases between. CDR3: CASSWDTNTEAFF. CDR3 in DNA: TGTGCCAGCAGTTGGGACACGAACACTGAAGCTTTCTTT.

This clone appeared once. The V and J genes are TRBV2 and TRBJ2-3, with 11 bases lining up with TRBD2. J gave up 3 bases and V 7 bases, and 6 bases lay outside the gene matches. Germline V gives CDR1 SNHLY, CDR2 FYNNEI. The CDR3 spans 15 residues. In DNA form, the CDR3 reads TGTGCCAGCATTCTGACTAGCGGGGAAACAGATACGCAGTATTTT. Its translation is CASILTSGETDTQYF.

The V call is TRBV10-3, the J call TRBJ2-7; 9 nucleotides match TRBD2. The CDR3 is 17 residues long. The junction had 10 bases not matched to a gene; V was cut back by 4 bases and J by 0 bases. The germline V gene has CDR1 ENHRY and CDR2 SYGVKD. CDR3 sequence (DNA): TGTGCCATCAGTGGTCTTAGCGGGGGTCAACCCTCCTACGAGCAGTACTTC. Translation: CAISGLSGGQPSYEQYF.

This sequence joins TRBV7-9 and TRBJ1-5; D is ambiguous. With 1 base removed from V and 11 bases from J, the gap between germline ends came to 12 bases. CDR3 length: 13 residues. Germline V gene data show CDR1 as SEHNR and CDR2 as FQNEAQ (reference sequence). CDR3 residues: CASSLVQTETQHF. Written as DNA, the CDR3 is TGTGCCAGCAGCTTAGTTCAGACTGAGACCCAGCATTTT. Full variable domain (remainder filled in from reference TRBV7-9 and TRBJ1-5): DTGVSQNPRHKITKRGQNVTFRCDPISEHNRLYWYRQTLGQGPEFLTYFQNEAQLEKSRLLSDRFSAERPKGSFSTLEIQRTEQGDSAMYLCASSLVQTETQHFGDGTRLSIL.

The V and J genes are TRBV2 and TRBJ2-1; unclear D gene. The CDR3 is 16 amino acids. V dropped 5 bases and J dropped 0 bases, with 14 bases sitting between them. CDR1 and CDR2 (germline): SNHLY, FYNNEI. The DNA of the CDR3 is TGTGCCAGCAGTAAAACCCACCTAAGCTCCTACAATGAGCAGTTCTTC. This encodes CASSKTHLSSYNEQFF. The whole variable domain, remainder taken from reference TRBV2 and TRBJ2-1, is EPEVTQTPSHQVTQMGQEVILRCVPISNHLYFYWYRQILGQKVEFLVSFYNNEISEKSEIFDDQFSVERPDGSNFTLKIRSTKLEDSAMYFCASSKTHLSSYNEQFFGPGTRLTVL.

In DNA, the CDR3 is TGTGCCAGCAGCGTAGGAACTGGACTAGCGAGAAGGTATTTT. Encoded protein: CASSVGTGLARRYF. The chain employs TRBV9 and TRBJ2-3; 9 bases are shared with TRBD2. CDR3 length: 14 residues. CDR1 SGDLS and CDR2 YYNGEE come from the germline V gene. Trimming removed 0 bases from V and 14 bases from J; junction bases left unmatched: 10.

The chain joins TRBV5-1 to TRBJ1-1, with TRBD1 matching over 7 bases. The CDR3 consists of 16 residues. V shed 0 bases and J 5 bases; nucleotides not matched to a gene: 10. CDR1 and CDR2 from the germline V gene are SGHRS and YFSETQ. The CDR3 is CASSLAARGSGTEAFF. DNA of the CDR3: TGCGCCAGCAGCTTGGCCGCCAGGGGGTCGGGGACTGAAGCTTTCTTT.

The V gene is TRBV5-6, the J gene TRBJ2-3; 10 nucleotides match TRBD1. This CDR3 spans 15 amino acids. In germline, CDR1 is SGHDT, CDR2 YYEEEE. V was clipped by 1 base and J by 4 bases; unmatched bases: 3. For the CDR3, the DNA is TGTGCCAGCAGCTTGACGGGACAGGGGCCAGATACGCAGTATTTT. Its translation is CASSLTGQGPDTQYF.

The rearrangement joins TRBV4-1 to TRBJ1-5; D may be TRBD1 (6 bases). The CDR3 is 13 residues long. The V end was cut by 4 bases, the J end by 5 bases, with 9 bases between. Per germline, CDR1 MGHRA and CDR2 YSYEKL. CDR3 sequence (DNA): TGCGCCAGCAGCCTGGACAGTTATCAGCCCCAGCATTTT. As protein: CASSLDSYQPQHF.

This clone was seen more than once but under ten times. The chain couples TRBV5-6 to TRBJ1-5, with 9 positions matching TRBD1. The CDR3 contains 14 residues. From germline, CDR1 is SGHDT and CDR2 YYEEEE. The J segment lost 5 bases and the V segment lost 5 bases, leaving 5 bases of the junction unmatched. The CDR3 coding sequence is TGTGCCAGCAGTTCCCGGACAGGGGATCAGCCCCAGCATTTT. It translates to CASSSRTGDQPQHF.

The V call is TRBV16, the J call TRBJ1-4; 8 bases map to TRBD1. With V trimmed by 7 bases and J by 1 base, 5 bases remained unmatched. CDR3 length equals 15 residues. Per the germline V gene, CDR1 is KGHSY and CDR2 is FQNENV. The CDR3 is CASTDRGQTNEKLFF. The CDR3, as DNA: TGTGCCAGCACCGACAGGGGCCAAACTAATGAAAAACTGTTTTTT.